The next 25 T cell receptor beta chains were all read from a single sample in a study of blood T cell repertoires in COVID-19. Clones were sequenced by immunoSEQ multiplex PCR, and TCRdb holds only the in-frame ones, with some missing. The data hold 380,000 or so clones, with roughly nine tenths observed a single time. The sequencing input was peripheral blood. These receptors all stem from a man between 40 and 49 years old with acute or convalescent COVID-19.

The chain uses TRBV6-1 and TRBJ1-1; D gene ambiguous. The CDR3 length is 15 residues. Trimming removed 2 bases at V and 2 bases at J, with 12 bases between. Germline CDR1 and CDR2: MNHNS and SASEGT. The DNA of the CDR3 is TGTGCCAGCAGTGAATGGAGGGATACCAACACTGAAGCTTTCTTT. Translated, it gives CASSEWRDTNTEAFF.

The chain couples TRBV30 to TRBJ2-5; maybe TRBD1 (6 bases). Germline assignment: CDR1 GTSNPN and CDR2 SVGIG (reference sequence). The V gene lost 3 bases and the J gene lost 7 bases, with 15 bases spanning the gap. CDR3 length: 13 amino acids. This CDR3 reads CAWRITGFGTQYF. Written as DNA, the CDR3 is TGTGCCTGGAGAATAACAGGGTTCGGGACCCAGTACTTC. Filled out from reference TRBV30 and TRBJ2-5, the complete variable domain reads SQTIHQWPATLVQPVGSPLSLECTVEGTSNPNLYWYRQAAGRGLQLLFYSVGIGQISSEVPQNLSASRPQDRQFILSSKKLLLSDSGFYLCAWRITGFGTQYFGPGTRLLVL.

CDR3 in DNA: TGTGCCAGCAGTGTCTCACGGGATCAGCCCCAGCATTTT. Translating gives CASSVSRDQPQHF. This chain connects TRBV6-4 to TRBJ1-5; D is undetermined. The germline V gene encodes CDR1 MRHNA and CDR2 SNTAGT. V shed 4 bases and J shed 5 bases, with 9 bases lying between them. The CDR3 totals 13 residues.

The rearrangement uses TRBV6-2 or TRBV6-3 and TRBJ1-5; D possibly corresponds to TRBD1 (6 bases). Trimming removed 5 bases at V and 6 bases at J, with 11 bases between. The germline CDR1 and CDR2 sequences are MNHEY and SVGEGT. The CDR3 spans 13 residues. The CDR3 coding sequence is TGTGCCAGCAGTCAACCAGGGGTTCAGCCCCAGCATTTT. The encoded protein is CASSQPGVQPQHF.

DNA for the CDR3: TGTGCCAGCTTACCGGGACAGGGCGAATATGAGCAGTTCTTC. The encoded protein is CASLPGQGEYEQFF. The chain recombines TRBV2 with TRBJ2-1; 9 nucleotides line up with TRBD1. This CDR3 has 14 amino acids. Germline trimming cut 8 bases from V and 8 bases from J; bases unmatched to any gene: 10. Looked up from germline, CDR1 is SNHLY and CDR2 is FYNNEI.

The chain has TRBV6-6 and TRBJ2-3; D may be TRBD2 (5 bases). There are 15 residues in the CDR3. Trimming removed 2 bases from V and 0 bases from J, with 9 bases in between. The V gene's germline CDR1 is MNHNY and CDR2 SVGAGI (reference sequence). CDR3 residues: CASSYMSGSTDTQYF. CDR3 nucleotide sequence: TGTGCCAGCAGTTACATGAGCGGTAGCACAGATACGCAGTATTTT.

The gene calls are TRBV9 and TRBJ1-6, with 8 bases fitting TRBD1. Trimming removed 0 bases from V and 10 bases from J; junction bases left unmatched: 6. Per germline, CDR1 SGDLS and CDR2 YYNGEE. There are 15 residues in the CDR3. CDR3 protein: CASSVGQGAESPLHF. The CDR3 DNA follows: TGTGCCAGCAGCGTAGGGCAGGGGGCGGAATCACCCCTCCACTTT. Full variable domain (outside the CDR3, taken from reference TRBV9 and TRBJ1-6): DSGVTQTPKHLITATGQRVTLRCSPRSGDLSVYWYQQSLDQGLQFLIQYYNGEERAKGNILERFSAQQFPDLHSELNLSSLELGDSALYFCASSVGQGAESPLHFGNGTRLTVT.

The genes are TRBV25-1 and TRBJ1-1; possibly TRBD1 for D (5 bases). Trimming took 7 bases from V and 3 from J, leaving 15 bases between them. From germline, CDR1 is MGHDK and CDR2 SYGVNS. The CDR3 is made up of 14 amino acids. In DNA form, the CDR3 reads TGTGCCAGCACTTCCACAGGAAGGGACACTGAAGCTTTCTTT. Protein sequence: CASTSTGRDTEAFF.

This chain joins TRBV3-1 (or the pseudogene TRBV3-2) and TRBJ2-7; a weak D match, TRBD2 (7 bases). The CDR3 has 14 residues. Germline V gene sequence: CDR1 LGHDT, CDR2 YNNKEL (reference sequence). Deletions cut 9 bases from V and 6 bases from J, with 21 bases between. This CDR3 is CASTIVPGEGEQYF. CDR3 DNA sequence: TGTGCCAGTACAATAGTCCCAGGGGAGGGCGAGCAGTACTTC.

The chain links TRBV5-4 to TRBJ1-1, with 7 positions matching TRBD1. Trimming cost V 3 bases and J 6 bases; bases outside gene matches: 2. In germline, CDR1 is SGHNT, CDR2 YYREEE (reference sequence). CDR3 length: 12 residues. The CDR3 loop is CASSSQGAEAFF. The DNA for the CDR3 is TGTGCCAGCAGCTCGCAGGGGGCTGAAGCTTTCTTT.

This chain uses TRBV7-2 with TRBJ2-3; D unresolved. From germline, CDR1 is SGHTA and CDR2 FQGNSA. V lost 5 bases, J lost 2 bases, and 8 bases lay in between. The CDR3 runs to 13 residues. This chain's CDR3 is CASSPSPTDTQYF. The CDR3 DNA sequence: TGTGCCAGCAGCCCGAGCCCCACAGATACGCAGTATTTT.

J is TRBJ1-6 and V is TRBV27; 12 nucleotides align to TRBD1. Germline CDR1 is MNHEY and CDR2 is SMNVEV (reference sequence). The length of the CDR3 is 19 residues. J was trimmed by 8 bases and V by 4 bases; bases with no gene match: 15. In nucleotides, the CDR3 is TGTGCCAGCAGTTCCACCGGGACAGGGGGCCCCGGGGAAGATTCACCCCTCCACTTT. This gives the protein CASSSTGTGGPGEDSPLHF.

In DNA, the CDR3 is TGTGCCAGTAGTATCGGACAAGGTCGGGCCTACGAGCAGTACTTC. This encodes CASSIGQGRAYEQYF. V is TRBV19 and J is TRBJ2-7, with D tentatively TRBD1 (5 bases). Germline assignment: CDR1 LNHDA and CDR2 SQIVND (reference sequence). The CDR3 has 15 amino acids. V lost 3 bases to trimming and J lost 2 bases, with 14 bases between them.

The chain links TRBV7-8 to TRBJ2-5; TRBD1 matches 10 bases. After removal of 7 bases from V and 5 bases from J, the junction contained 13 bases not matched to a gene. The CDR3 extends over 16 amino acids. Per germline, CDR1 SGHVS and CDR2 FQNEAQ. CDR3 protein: CASINARQGARETQYF. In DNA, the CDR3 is TGTGCCAGCATCAACGCAAGACAGGGGGCGCGTGAGACCCAGTACTTC.

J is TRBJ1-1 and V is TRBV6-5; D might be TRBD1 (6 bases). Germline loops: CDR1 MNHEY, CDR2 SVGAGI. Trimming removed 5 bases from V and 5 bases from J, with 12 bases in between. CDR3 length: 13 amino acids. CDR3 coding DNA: TGTGCCAGCAGTATAACAGGGAATACTGAAGCTTTCTTT. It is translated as CASSITGNTEAFF.

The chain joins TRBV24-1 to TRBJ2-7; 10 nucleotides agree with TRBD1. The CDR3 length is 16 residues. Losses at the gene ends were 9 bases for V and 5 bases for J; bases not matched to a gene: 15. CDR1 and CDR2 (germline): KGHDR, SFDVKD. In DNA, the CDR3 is TGTGCCACCGGGTGGGGTAGGGACAGGGGTGCGGACGAGCAGTACTTC. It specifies CATGWGRDRGADEQYF.

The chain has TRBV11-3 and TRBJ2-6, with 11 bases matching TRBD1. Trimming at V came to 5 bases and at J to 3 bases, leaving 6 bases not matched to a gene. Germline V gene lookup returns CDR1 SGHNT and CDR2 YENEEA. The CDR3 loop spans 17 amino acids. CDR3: CASSRGQGADGANVLTF. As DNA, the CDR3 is TGTGCCAGCAGCCGCGGACAGGGGGCGGATGGGGCCAACGTCCTGACTTTC.

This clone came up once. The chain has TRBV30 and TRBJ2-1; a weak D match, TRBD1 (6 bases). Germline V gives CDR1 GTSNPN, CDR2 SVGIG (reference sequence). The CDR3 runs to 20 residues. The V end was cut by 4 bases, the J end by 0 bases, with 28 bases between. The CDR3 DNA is TGTGCCTGGAAAACCCTGGGGGCTATTCGTACGTGGGGCTCCTACAATGAGCAGTTCTTC. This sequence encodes CAWKTLGAIRTWGSYNEQFF.

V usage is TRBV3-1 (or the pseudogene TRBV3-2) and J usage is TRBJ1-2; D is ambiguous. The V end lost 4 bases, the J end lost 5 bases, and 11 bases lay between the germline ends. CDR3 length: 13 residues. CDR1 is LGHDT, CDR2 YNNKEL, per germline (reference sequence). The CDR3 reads CASSPGREYGYTF. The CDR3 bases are TGTGCCAGCAGCCCCGGACGGGAATATGGCTACACCTTC.

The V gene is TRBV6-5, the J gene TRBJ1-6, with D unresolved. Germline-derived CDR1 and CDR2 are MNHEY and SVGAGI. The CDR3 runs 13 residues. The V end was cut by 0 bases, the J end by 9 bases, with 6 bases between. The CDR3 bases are TGTGCCAGCAGTTACTCCCCGGGTTCACCCCTCCACTTT. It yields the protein CASSYSPGSPLHF.

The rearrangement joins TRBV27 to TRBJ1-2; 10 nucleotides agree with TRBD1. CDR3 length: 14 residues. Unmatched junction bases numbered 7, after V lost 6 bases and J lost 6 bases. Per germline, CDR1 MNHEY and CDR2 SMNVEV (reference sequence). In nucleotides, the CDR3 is TGTGCCAGCAGCCCCGGGACAGGGGTGCATGGCTACACCTTC. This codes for CASSPGTGVHGYTF.

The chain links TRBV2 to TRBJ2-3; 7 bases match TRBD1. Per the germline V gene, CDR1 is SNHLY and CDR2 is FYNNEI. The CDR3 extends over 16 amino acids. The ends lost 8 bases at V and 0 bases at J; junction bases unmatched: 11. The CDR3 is CASEGAQSTSTDTQYF. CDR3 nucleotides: TGTGCCAGCGAGGGGGCCCAGAGTACTAGCACAGATACGCAGTATTTT.

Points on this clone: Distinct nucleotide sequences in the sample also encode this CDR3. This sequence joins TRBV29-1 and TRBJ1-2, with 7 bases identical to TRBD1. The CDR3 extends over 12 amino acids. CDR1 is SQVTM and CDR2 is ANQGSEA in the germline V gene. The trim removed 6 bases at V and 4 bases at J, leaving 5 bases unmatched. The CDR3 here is CSVGDRVYGYTF. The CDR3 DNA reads TGCAGCGTGGGGGACAGAGTCTATGGCTACACCTTC.

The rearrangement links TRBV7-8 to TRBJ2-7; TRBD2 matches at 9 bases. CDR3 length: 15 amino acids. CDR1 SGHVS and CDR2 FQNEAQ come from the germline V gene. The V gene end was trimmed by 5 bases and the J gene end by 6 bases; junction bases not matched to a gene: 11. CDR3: CASSASSGSGGEQYF. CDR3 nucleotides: TGTGCCAGCAGCGCGAGTAGCGGGAGTGGGGGCGAGCAGTACTTC.

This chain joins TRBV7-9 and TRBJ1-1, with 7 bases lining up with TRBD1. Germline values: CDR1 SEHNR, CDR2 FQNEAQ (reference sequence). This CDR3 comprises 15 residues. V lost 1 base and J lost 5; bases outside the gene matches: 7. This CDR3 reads CASSLGAGGGTEAFF. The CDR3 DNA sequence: TGTGCCAGCAGCTTAGGGGCAGGGGGAGGTACTGAAGCTTTCTTT.